The text below deals with one T cell receptor beta chain. The data are from a study of blood T cell repertoires in COVID-19. As for the study in general: From T cells, B-cell-depleted T cells, or PBMCs came the material, which was cDNA or gDNA.

CDR1 SGHRS and CDR2 YFSETQ come from the germline V gene. The CDR3 has 15 amino acids. Losses at the gene ends were 0 bases for V and 6 bases for J; bases not matched to a gene: 7. Methods used by the authors: The authors estimated nucleated cell counts from reference gene primer amplification. TCRdb's copy holds only in-frame clones and misses some; the assay was immunoSEQ multiplex PCR. The V and J calls and clone size are taken from that table; D and trimming were inferred from the DNA. The repertoire holds 200,000 to 300,000 clones, with around 88% as singletons. Source material: PBMCs or T cells enriched from blood (not recorded which). This sequence originates from a woman in her 40s with acute COVID-19. The gene calls are TRBV5-1 and TRBJ2-5; 8 nucleotides match TRBD2. CDR3 nucleotide sequence: TGCGCCAGCAGCTTGGAGGAGGGACTAGTGAAGACCCAGTACTTC. Protein sequence: CASSLEEGLVKTQYF.